The present TCR beta chain was sequenced within a study of blood T cell repertoires in COVID-19. Study-level information: Nucleic acid was either cDNA or gDNA, and it came from T cells, B-cell-depleted T cells, or PBMCs.

This clone has a handful of counts. CDR1 SGHRS and CDR2 YFSETQ come from the germline V gene. This CDR3 contains 15 residues. J lost 4 bases, V lost 3 bases, and 9 bases had no gene match. This table comes from immunoSEQ multiplex PCR, and its TCRdb copy is limited to in-frame clones, with some not included. This sample has about 190,000 clones; more than 75% occur once, and the top ten carry 5% to 6.5%. This sequence was found in a man aged 40-55 years with active or convalescent COVID-19. The V call is TRBV5-1, the J call TRBJ1-1, with 7 bases identical to TRBD1. Specimen: peripheral blood. CDR3 in amino acids: CASSSARTGGTEAFF. In nucleotides, the CDR3 is TGCGCCAGCAGCTCCGCCCGGACAGGAGGCACTGAAGCTTTCTTT. The whole variable domain, filled in from reference TRBV5-1 and TRBJ1-1, reads KAGVTQTPRYLIKTRGQQVTLSCSPISGHRSVSWYQQTPGQGLQFLFEYFSETQRNKGNFPGRFSGRQFSNSRSEMNVSTLELGDSALYLCASSSARTGGTEAFFGQGTRLTVV.